This TCR beta chain comes out of a study of cytomegalovirus exposure and HLA in healthy donors. CDR1 and CDR2 from the germline V gene are MNHEY and SVGAGI. V lost 4 bases, J lost 1 base, and 8 bases lay in between. The CDR3 is 14 amino acids. The PCR contained 60 Vbeta and 13 Jbeta primers. In the study's own analysis: Later reanalysis found approximately 80 million unique TCR beta chains, some 10 million of them shared. Sequenced by immunoSEQ multiplex PCR; TCRdb stores in-frame clones only, minus some. V and J calls and clone size come straight from that table; D and trimming were deduced from the DNA. The data show fewer than 200,000 clones, approximately 71% seen once.

The V gene is TRBV6-5, the J gene TRBJ1-5; D unclear. Sequencing was carried out using PBMCs. The sequence was collected from a man over 45 in good health and CMV-seronegative. DNA of the CDR3: TGTGCCAGCAGTTCCCTGCGGAGCAATCAGCCCCAGCATTTT. Its translation is CASSSLRSNQPQHF.